This T cell receptor beta chain appears in the sequencing data of a study of blood T cell repertoires in COVID-19. Looking at the study overall: Sources were T cells, B-cell-depleted T cells, or PBMCs; the material itself was cDNA or gDNA.

The table came from immunoSEQ multiplex PCR; TCRdb's copy has only in-frame clones and leaves some out. The profile shows about 240,000 clones, around 88% of them singletons. This clone was seen only once. Trimming removed 6 bases from V and 4 bases from J; junction bases left unmatched: 10. The CDR3 spans 16 residues. Germline CDR1 KGHSH, CDR2 LQKENI. This sequence joins TRBV18 and TRBJ1-1; 11 bases match TRBD1. The clonotype was recovered from a woman aged 25-40 years who had recovered from COVID-19. What was sequenced was PBMCs or T cells enriched from blood (not recorded which). The CDR3: CASSPRTGGWFTEAFF. The CDR3 DNA reads as TGTGCCAGCTCCCCTCGGACAGGGGGCTGGTTCACTGAAGCTTTCTTT.